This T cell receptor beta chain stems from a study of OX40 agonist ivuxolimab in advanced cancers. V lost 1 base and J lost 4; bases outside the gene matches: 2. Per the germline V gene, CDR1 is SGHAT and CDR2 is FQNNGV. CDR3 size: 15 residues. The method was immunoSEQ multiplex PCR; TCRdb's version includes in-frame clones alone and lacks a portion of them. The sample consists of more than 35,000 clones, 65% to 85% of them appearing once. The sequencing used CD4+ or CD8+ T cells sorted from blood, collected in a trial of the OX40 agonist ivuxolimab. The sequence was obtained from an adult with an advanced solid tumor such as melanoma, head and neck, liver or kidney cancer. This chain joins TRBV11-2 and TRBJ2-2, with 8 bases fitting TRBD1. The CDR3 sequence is CASSLGRGLTGELFF. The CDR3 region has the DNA TGTGCCAGCAGCTTAGGCAGGGGGCTCACCGGGGAGCTGTTTTTT.